This TCR beta chain derives from a study of Ad26.COV2.S vaccination and SARS-CoV-2 variants. Looking at the study overall: Donor participated within the Ad26.COV2.S arm of the COV1001 trial. Dosing was one shot or two shots 56 days apart.

Worth noting for this clone: The target antigen is unknown.

The V end lost 9 bases, the J end lost 3 bases, and 14 bases lay between the germline ends. The CDR3 totals 13 residues. CDR1 MRHNA and CDR2 SNTAGT come from the germline V gene. The treatment is: about 20 received Ad26.COV2.S at low or high dose, single or two shots; about 5 received placebo; per-sample allocation not given. Sampling occurred on day 63 after the first vaccine or placebo injection. Sequenced by immunoSEQ multiplex PCR; TCRdb stores in-frame clones only, minus some. In the table there are roughly 500,000 clones, 87% of which are singletons. Study-wide results and limits: Vaccine recipients posted higher spike-specific TCR breadth than their placebo counterparts. Comparable non-spike TCR breadth was observed in vaccine and placebo recipients.

The V call is TRBV6-4, the J call TRBJ1-1, with D perhaps matching TRBD1 (6 bases). The starting material was peripheral blood, obtained in a trial of Ad26.COV2.S vaccine versus placebo. This TCR derives from a person aged 18-65 years who received the Ad26.COV2.S COVID-19 vaccine or a placebo. Written as DNA, the CDR3 is TGTGCCAGTAAACAGGGAGGGGACACTGAAGCTTTCTTT. It is translated as CASKQGGDTEAFF.